This TCR beta chain came from a study of cytomegalovirus exposure and HLA in healthy donors. Regarding the study as a whole: One variant, a missense change in DCLRE1C, was linked in a later analysis to TCR beta V- and J-gene trimming. The number of N-insertions in an Asian-associated ancestry cluster was reportedly below the roughly 660-donor mean in a later analysis. HLA-A and HLA-B allele assignments for most subjects were reportedly predicted accurately using TCR beta sequences.

With 0 bases clipped from V and 3 bases from J, the junction kept 1 base outside the gene matches. Germline lookup yields CDR1 GTSNPN and CDR2 SVGIG (reference sequence). CDR3 length: 15 amino acids. Primers for the PCR totalled 60 Vbeta and 13 Jbeta. TCRdb's copy holds only in-frame clones and misses some; the assay was immunoSEQ multiplex PCR. This sample has about 130,000 clones, with roughly 70% found just once. As concerns this clone: Its antigen is not known.

V is TRBV30 and J is TRBJ2-2; 10 bases are a match to TRBD2. This clonotype was obtained from a man under 40 in good health and CMV-seronegative. The sequenced material came from PBMCs. The CDR3 coding sequence is TGTGCCTGGAGTGTGGGGACTAGCGACACCGGGGAGCTGTTTTTT. It translates to CAWSVGTSDTGELFF. The entire variable domain, with the rest obtained from reference TRBV30 and TRBJ2-2, is as follows: SQTIHQWPATLVQPVGSPLSLECTVEGTSNPNLYWYRQAAGRGLQLLFYSVGIGQISSEVPQNLSASRPQDRQFILSSKKLLLSDSGFYLCAWSVGTSDTGELFFGEGSRLTVL.